This TCR beta chain was identified in a study of OX40 agonist ivuxolimab in advanced cancers. Study at large: Dose-escalation patients were diagnosed with hepatocellular carcinoma, melanoma, renal cell cancer or head and neck cancer. Three patients, one with hepatocellular carcinoma and two with cutaneous melanoma, responded partially.

TCRdb keeps only in-frame clones here, not all; method: immunoSEQ multiplex PCR. The sample includes some 42,000 clones, 75% to 90% seen only once; the top ten take around 4.6%. The CDR3 is made up of 16 amino acids. After removal of 0 bases from V and 5 bases from J, the junction contained 9 bases not matched to a gene. Germline V gene lookup returns CDR1 LNHNV and CDR2 YYDKDF (reference sequence). The V gene is TRBV15, the J gene TRBJ2-5; 7 nucleotides line up with TRBD1. The source is an adult with an advanced solid tumor such as melanoma, head and neck, liver or kidney cancer. Material: CD4+ or CD8+ T cells sorted from blood, obtained in a trial of the OX40 agonist ivuxolimab. This CDR3 is CATSRDRGTAGETQYF. The CDR3 DNA is TGTGCCACCAGCAGAGATAGGGGGACAGCAGGGGAGACCCAGTACTTC.